This T cell receptor beta chain was found in a study of T cells in Graves' hyperthyroidism and ophthalmopathy. Study context: Specimen type is peripheral blood, collected at initial diagnosis prior to any treatment. Points from the study as a whole: The majority of expanded thyroid clonotypes above 0.001 also appeared in blood.

TCR beta CDR3 regions were amplified from RNA transcripts. A first-round RT-PCR of the TCR CDR3 used the HTBI primer set. A single record per CDR3 protein comes from TCRdb applying MiXCR to the multiplex PCR reads. The top ten clones hold around 14% of a sample with about 410,000 distinct CDR3 sequences, about 15% of them seen once. Notes on this clonotype: Its antigen is still unknown.

Under 3 months was the duration of disease in ophthalmopathy patients, who also had a Clinical Activity Score of at least 3 and a NOSPECS grade of at least 4. A patient was excluded if there was uncontrolled infection, other autoimmune disease, pregnancy or lactation. Germline V gene sequence: CDR1 SGDLS, CDR2 YYNGEE. Trimming stripped 4 bases from V and 4 bases from J, with 12 bases between. The CDR3 spans 14 residues. The sequence was obtained from a young man with Graves' ophthalmopathy. This chain links TRBV9 with TRBJ2-1; tentatively, D is TRBD2 (5 bases). Material: blood. The CDR3, as DNA: TGTGCCAGCAGCAAAGGCGGGCCATACAATGAGCAGTTCTTC. This codes for CASSKGGPYNEQFF.